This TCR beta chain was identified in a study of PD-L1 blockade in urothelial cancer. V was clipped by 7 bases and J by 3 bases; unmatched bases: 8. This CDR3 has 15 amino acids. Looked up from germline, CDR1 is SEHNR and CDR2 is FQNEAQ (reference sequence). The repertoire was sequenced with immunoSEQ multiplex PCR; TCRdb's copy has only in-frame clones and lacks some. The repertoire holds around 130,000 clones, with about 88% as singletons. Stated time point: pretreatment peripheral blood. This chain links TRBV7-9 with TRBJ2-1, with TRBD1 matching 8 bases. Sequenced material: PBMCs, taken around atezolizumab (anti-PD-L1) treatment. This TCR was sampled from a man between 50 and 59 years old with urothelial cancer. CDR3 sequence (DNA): TGTGCCAGCAACCAGGGGGACAGGAGCTACAATGAGCAGTTCTTC. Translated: CASNQGDRSYNEQFF.